The entry that follows covers one T cell receptor beta chain sequence. The CDR3 length is 14 residues. Germline V gene sequence: CDR1 MDHEN, CDR2 SYDVKM. Trimming took 5 bases from V and 5 from J, leaving 15 bases between them. This specimen belongs to a study of cytomegalovirus exposure and HLA in healthy donors. Sequencing used immunoSEQ multiplex PCR; TCRdb keeps in-frame clones, though not all of them. Among fewer than 95,000 clones listed, roughly 83% were seen once. The source material was PBMCs. This sequence originates from a woman aged 18-29 years in good health and CMV-seropositive. V usage is TRBV28 and J usage is TRBJ1-1; TRBD1 might be the D (6 bases). The CDR3 DNA reads TGTGCCAGCAGTAGGTTACAGGGTAGAACTGAAGCTTTCTTT. Translating gives CASSRLQGRTEAFF.